This TCR beta chain emerged from a study of cytomegalovirus exposure and HLA in healthy donors. The study ran its PCR with 60 Vbeta and 13 Jbeta primers. Generated by immunoSEQ multiplex PCR, the TCRdb table keeps only in-frame clones and is missing some. The sample lists some 120,000 clones, over 60% occurring once. The CDR3 loop spans 13 amino acids. The germline CDR1 and CDR2 sequences are SEHNR and FQNEAQ (reference sequence). A note on this clone: Its antigen is still unknown. One end of the junction does not line up with germline, which may come from a read error.

Though probably carrying unrecorded immune exposures, donors were nominally healthy at sampling. Study outcomes and limitations: Researchers catalogued 150 or so TCR beta chains as cytomegalovirus-associated. Some V segments, including TRBV6-2 and TRBV6-3, were excluded as indistinguishable. The authors confirmed in vitro that three CMV-associated chains were specific for CMV antigens.

This TCR was recovered from a man in his fifties in good health and CMV-seronegative. The chain uses TRBV7-9 and TRBJ1-2; D gene uncertain. Specimen: PBMCs. Here the CDR3 DNA reads TGTTCCAGCAGCAGCAGGAACACCTATGGCTACACCTTC. This translates into CSSSSRNTYGYTF.